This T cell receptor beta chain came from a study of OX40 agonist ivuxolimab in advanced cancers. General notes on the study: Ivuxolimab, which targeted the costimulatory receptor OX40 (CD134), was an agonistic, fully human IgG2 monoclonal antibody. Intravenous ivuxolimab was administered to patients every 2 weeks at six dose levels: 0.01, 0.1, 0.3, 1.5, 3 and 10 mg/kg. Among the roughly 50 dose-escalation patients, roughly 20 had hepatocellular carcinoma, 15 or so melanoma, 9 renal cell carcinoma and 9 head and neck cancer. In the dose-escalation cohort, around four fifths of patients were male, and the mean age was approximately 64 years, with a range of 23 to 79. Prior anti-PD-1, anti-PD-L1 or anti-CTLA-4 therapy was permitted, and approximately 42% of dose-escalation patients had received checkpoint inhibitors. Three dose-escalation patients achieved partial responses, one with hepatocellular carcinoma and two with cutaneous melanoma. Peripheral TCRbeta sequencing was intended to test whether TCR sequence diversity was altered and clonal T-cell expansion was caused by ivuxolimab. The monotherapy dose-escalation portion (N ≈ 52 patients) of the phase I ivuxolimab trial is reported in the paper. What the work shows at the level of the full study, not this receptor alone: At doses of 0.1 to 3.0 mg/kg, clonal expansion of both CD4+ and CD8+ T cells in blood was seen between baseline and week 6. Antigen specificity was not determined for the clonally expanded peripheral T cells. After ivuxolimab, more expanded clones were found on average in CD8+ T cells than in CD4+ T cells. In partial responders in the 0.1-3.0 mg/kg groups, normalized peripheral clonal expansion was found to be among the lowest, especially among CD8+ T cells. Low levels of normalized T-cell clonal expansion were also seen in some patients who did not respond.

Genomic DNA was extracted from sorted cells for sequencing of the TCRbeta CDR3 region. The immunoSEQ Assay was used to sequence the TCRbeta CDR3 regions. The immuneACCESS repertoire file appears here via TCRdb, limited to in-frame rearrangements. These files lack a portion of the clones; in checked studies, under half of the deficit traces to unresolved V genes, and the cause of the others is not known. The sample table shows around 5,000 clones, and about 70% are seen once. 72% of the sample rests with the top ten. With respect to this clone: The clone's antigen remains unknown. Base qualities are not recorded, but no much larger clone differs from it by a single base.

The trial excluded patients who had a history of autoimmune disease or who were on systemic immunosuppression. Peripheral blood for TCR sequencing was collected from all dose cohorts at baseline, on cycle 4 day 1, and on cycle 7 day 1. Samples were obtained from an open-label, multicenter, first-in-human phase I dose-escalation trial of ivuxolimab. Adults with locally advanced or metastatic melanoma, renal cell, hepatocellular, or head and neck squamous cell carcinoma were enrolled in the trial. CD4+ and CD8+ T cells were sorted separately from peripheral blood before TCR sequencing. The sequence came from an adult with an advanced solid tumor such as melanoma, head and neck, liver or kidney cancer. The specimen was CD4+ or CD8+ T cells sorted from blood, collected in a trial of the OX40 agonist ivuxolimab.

For the CDR3, the sequence is CASSSQDYYGYTF. The DNA sequence reads TGTGCCAGCAGTTCCCAGGACTACTATGGCTACACCTTC. Here the chain combines TRBV6-6 and TRBJ1-2; the D segment cannot be called with confidence. The CDR1 and CDR2 encoded by the germline V gene (reference sequence) are MNHNY and SVGAGI. From the cysteine through the phenylalanine, the CDR3 covers 13 amino acids. Only the CDR3 region is kept as DNA, spanning 39 bases read in frame from base 1. The V and J ends are trimmed by 4 bases and 3 bases, leaving 9 bases between them.